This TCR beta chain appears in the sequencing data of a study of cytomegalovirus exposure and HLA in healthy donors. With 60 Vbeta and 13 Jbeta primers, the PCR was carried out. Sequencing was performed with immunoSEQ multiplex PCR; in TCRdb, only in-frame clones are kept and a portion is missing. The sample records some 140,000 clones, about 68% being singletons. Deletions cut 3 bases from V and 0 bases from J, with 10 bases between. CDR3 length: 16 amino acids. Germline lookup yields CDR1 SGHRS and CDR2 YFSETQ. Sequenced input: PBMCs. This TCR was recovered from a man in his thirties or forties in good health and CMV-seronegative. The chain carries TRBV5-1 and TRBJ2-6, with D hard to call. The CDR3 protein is CASSSQALSGANVLTF. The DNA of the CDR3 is TGCGCCAGCAGCTCGCAAGCACTCTCTGGGGCCAACGTCCTGACTTTC.